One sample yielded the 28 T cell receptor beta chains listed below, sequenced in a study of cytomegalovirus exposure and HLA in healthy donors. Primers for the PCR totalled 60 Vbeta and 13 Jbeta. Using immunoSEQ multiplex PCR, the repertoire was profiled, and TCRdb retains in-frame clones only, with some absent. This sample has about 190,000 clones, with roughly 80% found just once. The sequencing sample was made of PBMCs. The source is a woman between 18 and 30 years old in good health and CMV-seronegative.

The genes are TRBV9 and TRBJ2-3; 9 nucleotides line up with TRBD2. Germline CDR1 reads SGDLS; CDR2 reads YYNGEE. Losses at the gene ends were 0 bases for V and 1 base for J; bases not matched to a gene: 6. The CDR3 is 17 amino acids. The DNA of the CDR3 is TGTGCCAGCAGCGTAGAAATTAGCGGGGGCCGCACAGATACGCAGTATTTT. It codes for CASSVEISGGRTDTQYF.

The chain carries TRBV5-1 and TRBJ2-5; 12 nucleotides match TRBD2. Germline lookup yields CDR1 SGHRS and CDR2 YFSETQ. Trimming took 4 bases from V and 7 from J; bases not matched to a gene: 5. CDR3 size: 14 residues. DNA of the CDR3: TGCGCCAGCAGCGTGACTAGCGGGGGAGGGACCCAGTACTTC. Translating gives CASSVTSGGGTQYF.

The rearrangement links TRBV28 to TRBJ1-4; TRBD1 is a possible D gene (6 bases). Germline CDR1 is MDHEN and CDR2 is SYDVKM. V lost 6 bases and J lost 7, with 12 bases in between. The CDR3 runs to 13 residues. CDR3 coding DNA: TGTGCCAGCAGAGCCAGGGGCCTTGAAAAACTGTTTTTT. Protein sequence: CASRARGLEKLFF.

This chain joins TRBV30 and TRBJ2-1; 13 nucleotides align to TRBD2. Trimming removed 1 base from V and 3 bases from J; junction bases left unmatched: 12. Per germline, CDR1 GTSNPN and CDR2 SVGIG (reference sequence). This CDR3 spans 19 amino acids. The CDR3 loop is CAWSALGLAGAVIYNEQFF. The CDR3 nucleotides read TGTGCCTGGAGTGCTCTCGGACTAGCGGGAGCCGTAATCTACAATGAGCAGTTCTTC.

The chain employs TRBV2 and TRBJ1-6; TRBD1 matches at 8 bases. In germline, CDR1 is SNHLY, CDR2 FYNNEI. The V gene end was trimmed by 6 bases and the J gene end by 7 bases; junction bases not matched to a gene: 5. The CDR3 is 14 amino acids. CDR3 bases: TGTGCCAGCAGACAGGGGGTAGTGAATTCACCCCTCCACTTT. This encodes CASRQGVVNSPLHF.

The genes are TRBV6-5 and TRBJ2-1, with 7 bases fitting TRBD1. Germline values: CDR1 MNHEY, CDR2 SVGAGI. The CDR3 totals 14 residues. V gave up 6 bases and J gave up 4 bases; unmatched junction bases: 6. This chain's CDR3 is CASRQTGNYNEQFF. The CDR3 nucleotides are TGTGCCAGCAGACAGACAGGGAATTACAATGAGCAGTTCTTC.

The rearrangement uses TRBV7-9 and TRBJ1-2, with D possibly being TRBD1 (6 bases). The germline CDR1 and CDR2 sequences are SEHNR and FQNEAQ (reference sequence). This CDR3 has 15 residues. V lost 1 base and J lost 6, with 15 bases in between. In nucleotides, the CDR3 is TGTGCCAGCAGCTTAGTGTTGTTGACAGGCGATGGCTACACCTTC. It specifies CASSLVLLTGDGYTF.

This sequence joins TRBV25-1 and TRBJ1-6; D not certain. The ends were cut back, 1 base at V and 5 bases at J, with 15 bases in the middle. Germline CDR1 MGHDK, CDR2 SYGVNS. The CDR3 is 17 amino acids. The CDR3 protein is CASSEWESGTDNSPLHF. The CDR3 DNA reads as TGTGCCAGCAGTGAATGGGAAAGCGGTACCGATAATTCACCCCTCCACTTT.

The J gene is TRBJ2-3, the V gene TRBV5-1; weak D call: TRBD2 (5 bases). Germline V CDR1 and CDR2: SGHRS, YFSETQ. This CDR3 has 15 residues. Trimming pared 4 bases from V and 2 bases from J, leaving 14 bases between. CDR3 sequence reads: CASSRLSSDTDTQYF. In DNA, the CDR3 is TGCGCCAGCAGCCGACTAAGTAGCGACACAGATACGCAGTATTTT.

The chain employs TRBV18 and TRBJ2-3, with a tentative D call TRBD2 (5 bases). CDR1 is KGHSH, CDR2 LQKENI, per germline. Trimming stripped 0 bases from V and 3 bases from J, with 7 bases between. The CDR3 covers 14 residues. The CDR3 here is CASSPPLATDTQYF. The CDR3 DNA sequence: TGTGCCAGCTCACCACCTCTAGCAACAGATACGCAGTATTTT. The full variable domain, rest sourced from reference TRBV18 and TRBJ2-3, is NAGVMQNPRHLVRRRGQEARLRCSPMKGHSHVYWYRQLPEEGLKFMVYLQKENIIDESGMPKERFSAEFPKEGPSILRIQQVVRGDSAAYFCASSPPLATDTQYFGPGTRLTVL.

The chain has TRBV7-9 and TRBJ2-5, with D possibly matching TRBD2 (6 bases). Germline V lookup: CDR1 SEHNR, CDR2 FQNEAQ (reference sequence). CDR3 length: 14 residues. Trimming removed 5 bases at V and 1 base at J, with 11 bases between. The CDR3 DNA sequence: TGTGCCAGCAGCCCCGGGACTTTCCAAGAGACCCAGTACTTC. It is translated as CASSPGTFQETQYF.

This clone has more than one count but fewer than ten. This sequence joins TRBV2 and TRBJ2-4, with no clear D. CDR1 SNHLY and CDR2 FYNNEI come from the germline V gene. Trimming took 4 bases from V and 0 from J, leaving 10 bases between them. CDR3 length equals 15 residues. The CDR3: CASSGRLLAKNIQYF. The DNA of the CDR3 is TGTGCCAGCAGTGGCCGTCTATTAGCCAAAAACATTCAGTACTTC.

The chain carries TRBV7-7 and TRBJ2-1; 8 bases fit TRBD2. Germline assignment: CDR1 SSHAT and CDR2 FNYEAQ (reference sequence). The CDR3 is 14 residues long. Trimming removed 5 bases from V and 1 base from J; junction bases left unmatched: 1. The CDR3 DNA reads TGTGCCAGCAGCCCGGGGGGGTCCTACAATGAGCAGTTCTTC. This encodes CASSPGGSYNEQFF.

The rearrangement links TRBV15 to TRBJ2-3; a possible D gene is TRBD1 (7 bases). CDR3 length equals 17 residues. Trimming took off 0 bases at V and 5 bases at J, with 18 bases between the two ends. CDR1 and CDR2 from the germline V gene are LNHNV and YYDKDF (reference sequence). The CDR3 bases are TGTGCCACCAGCAGAGATCGGACTCGGCAGGGGGGAGATACGCAGTATTTT. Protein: CATSRDRTRQGGDTQYF.

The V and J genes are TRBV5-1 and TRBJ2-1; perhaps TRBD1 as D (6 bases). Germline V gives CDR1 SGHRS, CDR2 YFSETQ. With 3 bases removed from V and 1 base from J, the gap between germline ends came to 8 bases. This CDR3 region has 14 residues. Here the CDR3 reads CASSSQGSYNEQFF. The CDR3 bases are TGCGCCAGCAGCTCCCAGGGGTCCTACAATGAGCAGTTCTTC. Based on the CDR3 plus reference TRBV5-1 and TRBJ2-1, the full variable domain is KAGVTQTPRYLIKTRGQQVTLSCSPISGHRSVSWYQQTPGQGLQFLFEYFSETQRNKGNFPGRFSGRQFSNSRSEMNVSTLELGDSALYLCASSSQGSYNEQFFGPGTRLTVL.

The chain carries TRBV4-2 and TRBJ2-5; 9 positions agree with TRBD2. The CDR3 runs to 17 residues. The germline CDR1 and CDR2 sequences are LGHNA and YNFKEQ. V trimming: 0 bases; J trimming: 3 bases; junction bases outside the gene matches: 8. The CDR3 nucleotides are TGTGCCAGCAGCCAAGACGGACAGCGGGGGGCGGAAGAGACCCAGTACTTC. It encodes CASSQDGQRGAEETQYF.

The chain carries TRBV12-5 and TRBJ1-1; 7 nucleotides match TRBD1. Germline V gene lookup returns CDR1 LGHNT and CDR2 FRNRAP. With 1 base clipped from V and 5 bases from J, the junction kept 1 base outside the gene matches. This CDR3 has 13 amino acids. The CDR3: CASGLGQGTEAFF. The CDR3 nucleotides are TGTGCTAGTGGTTTGGGACAGGGAACTGAAGCTTTCTTT.

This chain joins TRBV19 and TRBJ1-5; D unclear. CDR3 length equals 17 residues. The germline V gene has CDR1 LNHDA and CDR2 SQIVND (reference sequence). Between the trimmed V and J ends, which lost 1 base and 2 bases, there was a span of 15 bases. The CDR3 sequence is CASSIVVVDNGNQPQHF. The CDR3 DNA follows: TGTGCCAGTAGTATAGTCGTCGTCGACAACGGCAATCAGCCCCAGCATTTT.

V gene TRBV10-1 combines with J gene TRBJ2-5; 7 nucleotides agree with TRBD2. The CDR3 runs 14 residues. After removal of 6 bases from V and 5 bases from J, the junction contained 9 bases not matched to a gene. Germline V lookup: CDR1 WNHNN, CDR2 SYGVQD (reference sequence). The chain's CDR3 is CASSQGGVLETQYF. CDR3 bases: TGCGCCAGCAGCCAGGGAGGGGTACTCGAGACCCAGTACTTC.

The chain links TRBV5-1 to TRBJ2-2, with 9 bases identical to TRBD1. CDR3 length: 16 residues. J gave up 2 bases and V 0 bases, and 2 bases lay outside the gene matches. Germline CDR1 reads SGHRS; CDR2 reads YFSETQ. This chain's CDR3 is CASSLDTGGNTGELFF. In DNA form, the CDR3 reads TGCGCCAGCAGCTTGGATACAGGGGGCAACACCGGGGAGCTGTTTTTT.

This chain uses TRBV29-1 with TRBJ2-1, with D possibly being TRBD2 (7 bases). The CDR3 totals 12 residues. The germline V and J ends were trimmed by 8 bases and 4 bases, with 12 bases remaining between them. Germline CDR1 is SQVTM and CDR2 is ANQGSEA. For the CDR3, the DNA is TGCAGCTTAGGGGGGGGGTACAATGAGCAGTTCTTC. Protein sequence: CSLGGGYNEQFF.

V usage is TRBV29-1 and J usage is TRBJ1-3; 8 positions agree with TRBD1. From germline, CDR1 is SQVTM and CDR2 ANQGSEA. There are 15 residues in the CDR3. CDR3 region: CSAWDRQEGGNTIYF. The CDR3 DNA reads TGCAGTGCCTGGGACAGGCAGGAGGGTGGAAACACCATATATTTT.

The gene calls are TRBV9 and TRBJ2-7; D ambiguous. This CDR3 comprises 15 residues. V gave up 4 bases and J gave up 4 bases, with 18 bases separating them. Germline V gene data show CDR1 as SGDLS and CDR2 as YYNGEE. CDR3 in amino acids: CASSLGYLNLYEQYF. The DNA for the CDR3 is TGTGCCAGCAGCTTGGGCTATCTTAATCTTTACGAGCAGTACTTC.

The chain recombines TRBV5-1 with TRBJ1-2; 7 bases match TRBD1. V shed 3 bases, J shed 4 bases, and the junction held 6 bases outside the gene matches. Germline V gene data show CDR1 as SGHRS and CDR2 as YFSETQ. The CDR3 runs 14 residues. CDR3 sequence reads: CASSSYRGSYGYTF. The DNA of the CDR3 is TGCGCCAGCAGCTCGTACAGGGGTTCCTATGGCTACACCTTC.

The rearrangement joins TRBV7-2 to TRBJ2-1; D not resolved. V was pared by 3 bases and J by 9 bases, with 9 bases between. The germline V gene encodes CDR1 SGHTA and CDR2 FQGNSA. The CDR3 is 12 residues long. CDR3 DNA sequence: TGTGCCAGCAGCTTCCCGAGGAGTGAGCAGTTCTTC. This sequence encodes CASSFPRSEQFF. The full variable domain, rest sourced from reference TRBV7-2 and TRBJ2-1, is GAGVSQSPSNKVTEKGKDVELRCDPISGHTALYWYRQSLGQGLEFLIYFQGNSAPDKSGLPSDRFSAERTGGSVSTLTIQRTQQEDSAVYLCASSFPRSEQFFGPGTRLTVL.

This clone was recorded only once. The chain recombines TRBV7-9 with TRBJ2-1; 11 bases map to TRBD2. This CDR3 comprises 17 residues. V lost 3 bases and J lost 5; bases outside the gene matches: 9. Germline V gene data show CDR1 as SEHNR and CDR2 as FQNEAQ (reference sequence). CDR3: CASSFHAGTSGDNEQFF. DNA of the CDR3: TGTGCCAGCAGCTTCCACGCCGGGACTAGCGGAGACAATGAGCAGTTCTTC.

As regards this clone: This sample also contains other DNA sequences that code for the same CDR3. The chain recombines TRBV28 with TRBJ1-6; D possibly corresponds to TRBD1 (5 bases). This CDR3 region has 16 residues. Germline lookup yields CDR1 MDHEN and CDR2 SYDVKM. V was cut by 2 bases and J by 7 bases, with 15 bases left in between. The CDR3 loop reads CASSLEAGYSNSPLHF. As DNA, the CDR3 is TGTGCCAGCAGTTTAGAGGCAGGGTATTCGAATTCACCCCTCCACTTT.

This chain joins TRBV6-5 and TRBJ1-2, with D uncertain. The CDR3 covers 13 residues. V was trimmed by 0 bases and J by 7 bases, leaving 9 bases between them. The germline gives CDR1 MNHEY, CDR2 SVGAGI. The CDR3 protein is CASSYSGGSGYTF. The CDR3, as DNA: TGTGCCAGCAGTTACTCTGGCGGGAGTGGCTACACCTTC.